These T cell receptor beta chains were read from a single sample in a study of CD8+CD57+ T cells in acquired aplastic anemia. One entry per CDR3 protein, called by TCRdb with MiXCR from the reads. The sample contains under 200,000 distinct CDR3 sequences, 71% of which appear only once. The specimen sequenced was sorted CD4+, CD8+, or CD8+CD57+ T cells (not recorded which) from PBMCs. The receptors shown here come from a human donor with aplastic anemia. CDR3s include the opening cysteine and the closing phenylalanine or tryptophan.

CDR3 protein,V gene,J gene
CASSLTGGNQPQHF,TRBV7-3,TRBJ1-5
CSAPGTGSNEQYF,TRBV20-1,TRBJ2-7
CASSLVGTGSLGYTF,TRBV12-3/TRBV12-4,TRBJ1-2
CASSLGGTSNEQFF,TRBV6-4,TRBJ2-1
CAISASGTYTDTQYF,TRBV10-3,TRBJ2-3
CATSDPPWTVAIFLCANYGYTF,TRBV24-1,TRBJ1-2
CASSLRGRGFANTGELFF,TRBV5-1,TRBJ2-2
CAISSSGTANSPLHF,TRBV10-3,TRBJ1-6
CASSQTSRENTEAFF,TRBV7-9,TRBJ1-1
CASTRGYNEQFF,TRBV19,TRBJ2-1
CATSRDGTRGDLNQPQHF,TRBV15,TRBJ1-5